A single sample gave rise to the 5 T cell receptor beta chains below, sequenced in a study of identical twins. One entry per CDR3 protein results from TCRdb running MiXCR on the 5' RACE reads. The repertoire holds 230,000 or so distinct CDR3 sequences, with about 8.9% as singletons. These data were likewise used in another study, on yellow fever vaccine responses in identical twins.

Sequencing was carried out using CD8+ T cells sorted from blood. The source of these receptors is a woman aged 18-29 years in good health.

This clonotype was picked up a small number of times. CDR3 bases: TGTGCCAGCAGGGGGGGGACAGGGAGATACGAGCAGTACTTC. This gives the protein CASRGGTGRYEQYF. The chain links TRBV28 to TRBJ2-7, with 9 bases that match TRBD1. Germline loops: CDR1 MDHEN, CDR2 SYDVKM. V shed 6 bases and J 4 bases; nucleotides not matched to a gene: 7. CDR3 length: 14 residues. Using reference TRBV28 and TRBJ2-7 for the parts outside the CDR3, the full variable domain is DVKVTQSSRYLVKRTGEKVFLECVQDMDHENMFWYRQDPGLGLRLIYFSYDVKMKEKGDIPEGYSVSREKKERFSLILESASTNQTSMYLCASRGGTGRYEQYFGPGTRLTVT.

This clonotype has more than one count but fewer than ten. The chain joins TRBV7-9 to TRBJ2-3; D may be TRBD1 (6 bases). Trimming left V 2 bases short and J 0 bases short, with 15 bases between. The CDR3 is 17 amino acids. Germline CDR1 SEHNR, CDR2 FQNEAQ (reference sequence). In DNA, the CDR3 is TGTGCCAGCAGCTTAAAGGCAGGGGCACGGAGCACAGATACGCAGTATTTT. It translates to CASSLKAGARSTDTQYF.

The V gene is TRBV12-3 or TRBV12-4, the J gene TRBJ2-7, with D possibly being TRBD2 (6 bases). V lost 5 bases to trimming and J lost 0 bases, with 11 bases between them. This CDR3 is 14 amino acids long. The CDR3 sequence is CASSTGLDSYEQYF. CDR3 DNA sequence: TGTGCCAGCAGTACGGGACTGGACTCCTACGAGCAGTACTTC.

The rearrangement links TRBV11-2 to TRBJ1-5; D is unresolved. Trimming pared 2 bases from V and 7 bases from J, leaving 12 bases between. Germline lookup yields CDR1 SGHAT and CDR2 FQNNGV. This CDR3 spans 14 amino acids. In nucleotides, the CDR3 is TGTGCCAGCAGCTTACGGGGAGGGATCCAGCCCCAGCATTTT. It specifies CASSLRGGIQPQHF.

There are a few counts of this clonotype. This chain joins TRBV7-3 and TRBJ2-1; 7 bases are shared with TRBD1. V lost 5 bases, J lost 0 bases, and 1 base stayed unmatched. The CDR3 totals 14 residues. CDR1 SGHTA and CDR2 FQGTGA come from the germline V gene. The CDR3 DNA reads TGTGCCAGCAGCCGGGACAGCTCCTACAATGAGCAGTTCTTC. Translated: CASSRDSSYNEQFF.